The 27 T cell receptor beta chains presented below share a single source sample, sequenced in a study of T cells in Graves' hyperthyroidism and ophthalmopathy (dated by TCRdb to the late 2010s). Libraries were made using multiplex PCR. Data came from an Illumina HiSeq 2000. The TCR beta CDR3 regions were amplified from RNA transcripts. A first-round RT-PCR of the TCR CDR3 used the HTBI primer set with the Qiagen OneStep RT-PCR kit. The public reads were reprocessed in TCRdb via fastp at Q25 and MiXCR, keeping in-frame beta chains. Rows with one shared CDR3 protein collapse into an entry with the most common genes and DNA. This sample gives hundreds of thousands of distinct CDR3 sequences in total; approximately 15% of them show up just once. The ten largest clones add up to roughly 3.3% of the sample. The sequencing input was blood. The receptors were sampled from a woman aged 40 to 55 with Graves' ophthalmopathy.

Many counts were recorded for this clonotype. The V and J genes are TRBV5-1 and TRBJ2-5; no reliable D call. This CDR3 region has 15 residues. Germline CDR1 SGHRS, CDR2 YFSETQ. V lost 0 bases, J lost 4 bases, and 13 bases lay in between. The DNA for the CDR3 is TGCGCCAGCAGCTTGGGACTGGCAGACGGAGAGACCCAGTACTTC. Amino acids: CASSLGLADGETQYF. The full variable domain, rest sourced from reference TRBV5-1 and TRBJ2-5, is KAGVTQTPRYLIKTRGQQVTLSCSPISGHRSVSWYQQTPGQGLQFLFEYFSETQRNKGNFPGRFSGRQFSNSRSEMNVSTLELGDSALYLCASSLGLADGETQYFGPGTRLLVL.

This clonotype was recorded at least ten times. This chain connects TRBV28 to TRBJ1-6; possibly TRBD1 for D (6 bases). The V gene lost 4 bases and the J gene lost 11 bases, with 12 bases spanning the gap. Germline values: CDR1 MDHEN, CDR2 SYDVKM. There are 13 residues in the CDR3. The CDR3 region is CASSSQGHPPLHF. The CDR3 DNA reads TGTGCCAGCAGTTCTCAGGGGCACCCACCCCTCCACTTT.

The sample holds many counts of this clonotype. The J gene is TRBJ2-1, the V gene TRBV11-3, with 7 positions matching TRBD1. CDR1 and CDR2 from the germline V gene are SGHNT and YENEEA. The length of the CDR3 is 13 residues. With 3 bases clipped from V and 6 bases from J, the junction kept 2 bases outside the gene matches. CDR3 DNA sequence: TGTGCCAGCAGCTTTTCAGGGGGCAATGAGCAGTTCTTC. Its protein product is CASSFSGGNEQFF.

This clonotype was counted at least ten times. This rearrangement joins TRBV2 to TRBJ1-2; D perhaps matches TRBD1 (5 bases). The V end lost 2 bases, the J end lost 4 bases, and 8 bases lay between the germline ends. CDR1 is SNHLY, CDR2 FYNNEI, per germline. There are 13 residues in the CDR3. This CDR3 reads CASSERGAYGYTF. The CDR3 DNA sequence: TGTGCCAGCAGTGAAAGGGGCGCCTATGGCTACACCTTC.

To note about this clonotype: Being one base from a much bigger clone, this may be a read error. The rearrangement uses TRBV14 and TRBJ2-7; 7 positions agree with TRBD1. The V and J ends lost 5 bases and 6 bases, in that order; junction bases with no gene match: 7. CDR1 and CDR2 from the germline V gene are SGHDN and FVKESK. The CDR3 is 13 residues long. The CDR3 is CASSDRVVCEQYF. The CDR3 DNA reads TGTGCCAGCAGCGACAGGGTGGTGTGCGAGCAGTACTTC.

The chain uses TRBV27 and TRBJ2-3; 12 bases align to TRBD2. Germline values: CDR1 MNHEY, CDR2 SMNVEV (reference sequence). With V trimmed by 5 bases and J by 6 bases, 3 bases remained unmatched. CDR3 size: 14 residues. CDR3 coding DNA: TGTGCCAGCAGTGGACTAGCGGGGTATGATACGCAGTATTTT. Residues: CASSGLAGYDTQYF.

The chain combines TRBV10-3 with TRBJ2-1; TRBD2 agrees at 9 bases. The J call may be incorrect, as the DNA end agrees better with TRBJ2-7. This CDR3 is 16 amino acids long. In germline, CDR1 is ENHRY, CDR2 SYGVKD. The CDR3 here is CAISDYSGGPYNEQYF. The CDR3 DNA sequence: TGTGCCATCAGTGATTACAGCGGGGGGCCCTACAATGAGCAGTACTTC.

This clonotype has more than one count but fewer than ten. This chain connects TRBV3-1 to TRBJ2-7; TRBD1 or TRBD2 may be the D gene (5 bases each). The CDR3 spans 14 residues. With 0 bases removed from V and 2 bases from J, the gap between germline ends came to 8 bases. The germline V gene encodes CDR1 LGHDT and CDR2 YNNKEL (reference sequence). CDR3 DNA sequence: TGTGCCAGCAGCCAAGAGGGGGTACCCTACGAGCAGTACTTC. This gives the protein CASSQEGVPYEQYF.

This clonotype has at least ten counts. The CDR3 spells CASSRGVVNTIYF. The CDR3 nucleotides are TGTGCCAGCTCCAGGGGTGTTGTAAACACCATATATTTT. V and J are TRBV12-3 or TRBV12-4 and TRBJ1-3, with D tentatively TRBD1 (6 bases). CDR3 size: 13 residues. V lost 8 bases and J 6 bases, leaving 14 bases between the germline ends.

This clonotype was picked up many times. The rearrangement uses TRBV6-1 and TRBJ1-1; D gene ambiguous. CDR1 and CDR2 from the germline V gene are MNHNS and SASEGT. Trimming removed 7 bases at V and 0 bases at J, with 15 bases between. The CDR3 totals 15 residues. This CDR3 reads CASKPAGLMNTEAFF. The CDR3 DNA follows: TGTGCCAGCAAACCCGCAGGACTCATGAACACTGAAGCTTTCTTT.

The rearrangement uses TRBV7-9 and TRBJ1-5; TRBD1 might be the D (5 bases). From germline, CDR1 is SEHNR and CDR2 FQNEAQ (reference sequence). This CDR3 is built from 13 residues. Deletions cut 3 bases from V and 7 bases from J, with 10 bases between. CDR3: CASSFNGAQPQHF. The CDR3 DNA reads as TGTGCCAGCAGCTTTAATGGGGCGCAGCCCCAGCATTTT.

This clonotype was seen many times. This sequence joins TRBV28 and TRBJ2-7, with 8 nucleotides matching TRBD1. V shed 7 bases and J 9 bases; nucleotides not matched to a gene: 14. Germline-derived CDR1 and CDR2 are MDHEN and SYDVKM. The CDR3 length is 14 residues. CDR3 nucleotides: TGTGCCAGCAAAGGGGGGACAGGTACCGTGCGGCAGTACTTC. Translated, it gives CASKGGTGTVRQYF.

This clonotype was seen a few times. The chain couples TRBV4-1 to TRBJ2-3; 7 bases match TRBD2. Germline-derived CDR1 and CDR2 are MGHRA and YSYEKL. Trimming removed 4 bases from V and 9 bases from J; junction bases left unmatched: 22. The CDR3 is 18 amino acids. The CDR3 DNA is TGCGCCAGCAGCCTCCCGAGCGGCGGGAGATGGGGCACGGGGACGCAGTATTTT. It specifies CASSLPSGGRWGTGTQYF.

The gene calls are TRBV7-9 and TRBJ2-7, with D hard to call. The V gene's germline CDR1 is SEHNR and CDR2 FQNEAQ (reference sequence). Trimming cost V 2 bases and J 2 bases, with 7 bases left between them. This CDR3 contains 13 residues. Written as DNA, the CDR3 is TGTGCCAGCAGCTTAAACGATCCCTACGAGCAGTACTTC. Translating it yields CASSLNDPYEQYF.

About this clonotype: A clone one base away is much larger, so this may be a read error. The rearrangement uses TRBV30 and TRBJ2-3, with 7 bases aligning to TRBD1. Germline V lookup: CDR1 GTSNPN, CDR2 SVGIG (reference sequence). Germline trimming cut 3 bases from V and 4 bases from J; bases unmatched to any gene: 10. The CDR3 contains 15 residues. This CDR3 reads CAWSVRGSIADTQYF. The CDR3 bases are TGTGCCTGGAGCGTCAGGGGGTCTATCGCAGATACGCAGTATTTT.

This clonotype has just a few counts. The CDR3 DNA sequence: TGTGCCAGCAGCCAAGATCTTGGACAGGGGAGGTACGAGCAGTACTTC. As protein: CASSQDLGQGRYEQYF. J is TRBJ2-7 and V is TRBV3-1; TRBD1 agrees at 9 bases. With V trimmed by 0 bases and J by 4 bases, 7 bases remained unmatched. The CDR3 consists of 16 residues. Germline V gene data show CDR1 as LGHDT and CDR2 as YNNKEL (reference sequence).

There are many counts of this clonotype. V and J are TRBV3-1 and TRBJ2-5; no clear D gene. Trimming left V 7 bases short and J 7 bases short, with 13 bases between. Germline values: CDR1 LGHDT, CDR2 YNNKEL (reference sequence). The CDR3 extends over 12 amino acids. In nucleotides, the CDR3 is TGTGCCAGCACCGGATTCGGTCGGACCCAGTACTTC. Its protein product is CASTGFGRTQYF.

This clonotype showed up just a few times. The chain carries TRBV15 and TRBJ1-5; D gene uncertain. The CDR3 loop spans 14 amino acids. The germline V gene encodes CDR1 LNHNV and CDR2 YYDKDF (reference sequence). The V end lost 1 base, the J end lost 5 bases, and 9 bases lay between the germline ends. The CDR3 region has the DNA TGTGCCACCAGCAGAGGGTGGGCAGATCAGCCCCAGCATTTT. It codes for CATSRGWADQPQHF.

The DNA of the CDR3 is TGCAGCCAACCTGGCCAGGGCTCCTACGAGCAGTACTTC. Translation: CSQPGQGSYEQYF. This rearrangement joins TRBV29-1 to TRBJ2-7, with D possibly TRBD1 on 5 matching bases. Trimming stripped 8 bases from V and 0 bases from J, with 14 bases between. The CDR3 has 13 residues. CDR1 is SQVTM, CDR2 ANQGSEA, per germline.

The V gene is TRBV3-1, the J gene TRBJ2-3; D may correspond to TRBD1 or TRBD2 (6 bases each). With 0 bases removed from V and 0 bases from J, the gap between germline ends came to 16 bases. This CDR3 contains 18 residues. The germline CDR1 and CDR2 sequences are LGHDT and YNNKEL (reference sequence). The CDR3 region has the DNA TGTGCCAGCAGCCAAGATTTTGGCGGGGACACTAGCACAGATACGCAGTATTTT. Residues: CASSQDFGGDTSTDTQYF.

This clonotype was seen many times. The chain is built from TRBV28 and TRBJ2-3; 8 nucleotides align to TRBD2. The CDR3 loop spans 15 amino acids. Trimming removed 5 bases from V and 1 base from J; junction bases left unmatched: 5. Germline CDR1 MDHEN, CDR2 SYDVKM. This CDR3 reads CASSETAGGTDTQYF. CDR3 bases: TGTGCCAGCAGTGAAACAGCGGGGGGCACAGATACGCAGTATTTT.

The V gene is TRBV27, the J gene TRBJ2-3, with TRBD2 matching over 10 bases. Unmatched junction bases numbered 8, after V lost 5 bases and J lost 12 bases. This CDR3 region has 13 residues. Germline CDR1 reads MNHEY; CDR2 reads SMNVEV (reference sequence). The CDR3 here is CASSPPAGGLQYF. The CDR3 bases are TGTGCCAGCAGTCCGCCAGCGGGGGGGCTCCAGTATTTT.

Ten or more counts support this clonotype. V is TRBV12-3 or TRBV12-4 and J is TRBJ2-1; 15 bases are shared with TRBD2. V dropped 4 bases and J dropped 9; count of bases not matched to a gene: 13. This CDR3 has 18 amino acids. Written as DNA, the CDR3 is TGTGCCAGCAGTTCTAGGACTAGCGGGGGGGGGGCCGGCATTGAGCAGTTCTTC. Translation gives CASSSRTSGGGAGIEQFF.

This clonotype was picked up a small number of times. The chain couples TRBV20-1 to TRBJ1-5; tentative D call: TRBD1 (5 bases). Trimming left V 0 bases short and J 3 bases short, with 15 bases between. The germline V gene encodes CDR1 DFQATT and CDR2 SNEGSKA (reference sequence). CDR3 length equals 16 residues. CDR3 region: CSAREGDSNLNQPQHF. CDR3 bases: TGCAGTGCTAGAGAGGGAGACAGCAATCTCAATCAGCCCCAGCATTTT.

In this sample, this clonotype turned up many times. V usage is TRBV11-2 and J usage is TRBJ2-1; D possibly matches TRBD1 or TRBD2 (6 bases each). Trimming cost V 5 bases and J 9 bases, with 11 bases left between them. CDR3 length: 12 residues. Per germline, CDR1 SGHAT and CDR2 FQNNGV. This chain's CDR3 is CASSIQGGEQFF. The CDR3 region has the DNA TGTGCCAGCAGCATACAGGGAGGTGAGCAGTTCTTC.

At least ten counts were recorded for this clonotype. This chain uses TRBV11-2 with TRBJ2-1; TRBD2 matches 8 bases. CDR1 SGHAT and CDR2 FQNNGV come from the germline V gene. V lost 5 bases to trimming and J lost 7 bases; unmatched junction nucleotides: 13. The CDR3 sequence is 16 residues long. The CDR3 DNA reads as TGTGCCAGCAGCCCGCAGACTAGCGTTCTAGGGAATGAGCAGTTCTTC. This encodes CASSPQTSVLGNEQFF.

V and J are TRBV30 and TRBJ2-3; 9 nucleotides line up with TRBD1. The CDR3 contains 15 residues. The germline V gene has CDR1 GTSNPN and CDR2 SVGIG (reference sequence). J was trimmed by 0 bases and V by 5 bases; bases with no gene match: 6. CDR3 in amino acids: CAWGTGITSTDTQYF. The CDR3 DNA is TGTGCCTGGGGGACAGGGATTACTAGCACAGATACGCAGTATTTT.